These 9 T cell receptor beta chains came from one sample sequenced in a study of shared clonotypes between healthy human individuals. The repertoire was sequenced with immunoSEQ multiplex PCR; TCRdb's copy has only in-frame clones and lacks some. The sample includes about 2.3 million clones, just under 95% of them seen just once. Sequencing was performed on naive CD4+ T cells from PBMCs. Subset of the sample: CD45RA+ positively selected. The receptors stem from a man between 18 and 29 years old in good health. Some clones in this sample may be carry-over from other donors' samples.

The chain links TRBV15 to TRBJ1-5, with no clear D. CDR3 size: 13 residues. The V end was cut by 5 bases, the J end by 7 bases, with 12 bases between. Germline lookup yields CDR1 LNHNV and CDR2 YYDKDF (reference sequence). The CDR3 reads CATSGASRQPQHF. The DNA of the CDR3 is TGTGCCACCAGCGGCGCCTCGCGGCAGCCCCAGCATTTT.

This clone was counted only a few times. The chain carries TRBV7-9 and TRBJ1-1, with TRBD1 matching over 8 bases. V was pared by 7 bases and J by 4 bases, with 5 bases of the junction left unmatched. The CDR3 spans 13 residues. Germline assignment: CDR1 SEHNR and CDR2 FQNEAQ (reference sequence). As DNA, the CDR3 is TGTGCCAGCATCCGGCAGGGGGCCACTGAAGCTTTCTTT. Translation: CASIRQGATEAFF.

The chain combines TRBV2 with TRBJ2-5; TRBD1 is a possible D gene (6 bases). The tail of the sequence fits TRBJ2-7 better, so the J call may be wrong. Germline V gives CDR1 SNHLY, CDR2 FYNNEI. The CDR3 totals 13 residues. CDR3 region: CASSRDITYEQYF. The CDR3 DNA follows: TGTGCCAGCAGTCGGGACATAACCTACGAGCAGTACTTC.

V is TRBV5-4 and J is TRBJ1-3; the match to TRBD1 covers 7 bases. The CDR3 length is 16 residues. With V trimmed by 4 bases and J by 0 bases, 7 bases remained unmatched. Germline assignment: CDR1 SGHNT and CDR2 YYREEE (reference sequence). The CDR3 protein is CASSAGQPNSGNTIYF. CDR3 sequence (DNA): TGTGCCAGCAGCGCGGGACAGCCCAACTCTGGAAACACCATATATTTT.

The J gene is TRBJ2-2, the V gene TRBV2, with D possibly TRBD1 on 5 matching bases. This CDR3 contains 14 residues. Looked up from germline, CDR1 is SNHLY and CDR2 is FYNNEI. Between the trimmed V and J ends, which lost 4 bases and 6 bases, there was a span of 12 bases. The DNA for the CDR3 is TGTGCCAGCAGTGTGCAGGGAAATCCCGGGGAGCTGTTTTTT. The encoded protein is CASSVQGNPGELFF.

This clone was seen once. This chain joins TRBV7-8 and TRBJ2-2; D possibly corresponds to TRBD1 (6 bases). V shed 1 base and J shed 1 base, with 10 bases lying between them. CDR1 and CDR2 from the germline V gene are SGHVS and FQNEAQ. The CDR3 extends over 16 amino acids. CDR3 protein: CASSLGPRGNTGELFF. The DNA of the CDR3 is TGTGCCAGCAGCTTAGGACCCAGGGGGAACACCGGGGAGCTGTTTTTT.

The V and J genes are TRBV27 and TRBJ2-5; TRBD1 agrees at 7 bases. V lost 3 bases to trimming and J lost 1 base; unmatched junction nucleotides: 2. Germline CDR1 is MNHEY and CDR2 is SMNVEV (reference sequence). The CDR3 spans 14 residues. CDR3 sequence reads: CASSFTGAQETQYF. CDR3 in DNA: TGTGCCAGCAGTTTTACAGGGGCCCAAGAGACCCAGTACTTC.

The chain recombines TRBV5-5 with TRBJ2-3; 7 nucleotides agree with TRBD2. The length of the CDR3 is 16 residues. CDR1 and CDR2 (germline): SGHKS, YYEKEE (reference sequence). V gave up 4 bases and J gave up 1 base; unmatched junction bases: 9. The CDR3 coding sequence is TGTGCCAGCAGCGCAGGGAGAACTAGCGGCACAGATACGCAGTATTTT. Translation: CASSAGRTSGTDTQYF.

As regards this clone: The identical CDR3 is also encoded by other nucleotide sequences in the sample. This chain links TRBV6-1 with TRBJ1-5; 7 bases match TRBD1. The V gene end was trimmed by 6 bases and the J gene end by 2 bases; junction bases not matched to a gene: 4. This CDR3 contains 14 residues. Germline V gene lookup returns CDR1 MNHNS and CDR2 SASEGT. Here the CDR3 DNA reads TGTGCCAGCAGCGAGCAGGGGGGCAATCAGCCCCAGCATTTT. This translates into CASSEQGGNQPQHF.